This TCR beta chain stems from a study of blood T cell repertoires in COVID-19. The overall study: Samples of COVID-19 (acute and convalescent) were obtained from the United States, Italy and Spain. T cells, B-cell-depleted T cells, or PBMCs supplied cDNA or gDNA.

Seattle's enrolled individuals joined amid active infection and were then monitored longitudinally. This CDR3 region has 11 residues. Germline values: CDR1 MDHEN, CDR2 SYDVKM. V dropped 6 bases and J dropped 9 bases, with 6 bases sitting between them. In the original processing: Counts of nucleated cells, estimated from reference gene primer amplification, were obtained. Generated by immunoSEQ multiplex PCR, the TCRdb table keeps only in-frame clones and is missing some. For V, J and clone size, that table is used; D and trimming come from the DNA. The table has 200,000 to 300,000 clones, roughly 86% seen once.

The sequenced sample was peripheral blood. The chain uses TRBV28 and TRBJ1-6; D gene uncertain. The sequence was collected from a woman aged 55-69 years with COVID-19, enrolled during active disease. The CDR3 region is CASRTGSPLHF. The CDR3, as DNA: TGTGCCAGCAGGACTGGTTCACCCCTCCACTTT.